This TCR beta chain stems from a study of human T cells and chemical hapten exposure. At least ten counts were recorded for this clonotype. Its specificity is not known. This CDR3 has 16 amino acids. Germline CDR1 reads SEHNR; CDR2 reads FQNEAQ (reference sequence). J gave up 0 bases and V 2 bases, and 7 bases lay outside the gene matches. Time point described: pre-sensitization, week 0. Treatment in this sample: therapeutic diphenylcyclopropenone sensitization with weekly scalp DPC. Study results and caveats: Expanded TCR counts at PT1 were positively correlated with the patch test score. There were significantly more large CDR3 similarity clusters among expanded TCRs than among controls. Donors' alopecia may make their immune response differ from healthy people's.

Per the authors' pipeline: Counts of TCRs in each sample centred on a median of 95,638 and extended from approximately 25,000 to 650,000. From the RACE reads, TCRdb called clonotypes with MiXCR, one entry per CDR3 protein. These V and J calls originate from TCRdb's pipeline instead of the authors' own analysis. The sample lists about 350,000 distinct CDR3 sequences; 4.5% to 7% were seen once. The chain uses TRBV7-9 and TRBJ2-7; 7 nucleotides match TRBD1. Sequencing was performed on whole blood, taken in connection with sensitization to the hapten diphenylcyclopropenone (DPC). This TCR was recovered from a woman in her late teens or twenties with alopecia areata. Some clones in this sample may be carry-over from other donors' samples. The DNA for the CDR3 is TGTGCCAGCAGCTTATACCGGGACAGACCCTCCTACGAGCAGTACTTC. Protein: CASSLYRDRPSYEQYF.